Below, 2 T cell receptor beta chains from the same sample are listed, as sequenced in a study of cytomegalovirus exposure and HLA in healthy donors. Both 60 Vbeta primers and 13 Jbeta primers went into the PCR. Profiled with immunoSEQ multiplex PCR; TCRdb holds only in-frame clones, not every one. This table has roughly 62,000 clones, about 80% appearing once. Material for sequencing was PBMCs. Every receptor here comes from a woman in her thirties or forties in good health and CMV-seropositive.

This rearrangement joins TRBV30 to TRBJ1-6; no firm D call. Germline loops: CDR1 GTSNPN, CDR2 SVGIG (reference sequence). This CDR3 is built from 13 residues. With 1 base removed from V and 10 bases from J, the gap between germline ends came to 11 bases. CDR3 sequence reads: CAWSAGDRSPLHF. CDR3 in DNA: TGTGCCTGGAGTGCCGGAGATAGATCACCCCTCCACTTT. The variable domain in full, with the rest retrieved from reference TRBV30 and TRBJ1-6, is SQTIHQWPATLVQPVGSPLSLECTVEGTSNPNLYWYRQAAGRGLQLLFYSVGIGQISSEVPQNLSASRPQDRQFILSSKKLLLSDSGFYLCAWSAGDRSPLHFGNGTRLTVT.

The chain is built from TRBV7-9 and TRBJ1-2; TRBD1 is a possible D gene (6 bases). The CDR3 is 14 residues long. Trimming stripped 2 bases from V and 7 bases from J, with 14 bases between. Germline CDR1 reads SEHNR; CDR2 reads FQNEAQ (reference sequence). CDR3: CASSLKTGGVGYTF. DNA of the CDR3: TGTGCCAGCAGCTTAAAAACTGGGGGCGTTGGCTACACCTTC.